The subject of this entry is one T cell receptor beta chain. No cognate antigen has been identified for it. The input lacks base qualities; no much larger clone sits a single base away. One collaborating source in Seattle enrolled patients while the patients were actively infected and followed the patients over time throughout the course of disease. Whole blood was collected in K2EDTA tubes by collaborating institutions according to the institutions' own protocols. For TCRbeta analysis, collaborator samples were shipped as frozen whole blood, as isolated PBMCs, or as DNA extracted from either sample type. These data belong to a study of blood T cell repertoires in COVID-19 (dated by TCRdb to about 2020). For the study in its entirety: Collaborator samples came from the United States, Italy and Spain and covered acute and convalescent phases of COVID-19. The material from the prospective study consisted of cDNA or gDNA derived from T cells, B-cell-depleted T cells, or PBMCs. The samples were drawn from two sources: the first 160 participants of the ongoing ImmuneRACE study, and 1,000 to 1,500 subjects contributed by 6 global collaborators. The repertoires were released in a freely available public database intended as a resource for research on the immune response to SARS-CoV-2. HLA class I and class II types, where available, came from metadata supplied by the sample provider rather than from assay-based typing. Subjects who had been exposed to COVID-19, were actively infected with it, or had recovered from it provided the deeply sampled blood TCRbeta repertoires that made up the dataset. Sample metadata almost always included a de-identified subject ID, COVID-19 status, age in years and sex. Findings and caveats that apply to the study as a whole: How much clinical and demographic metadata was included differed by source and by participant, and the metadata was provided uncurated.

The immunoSEQ Assay, a bias-controlled multiplex PCR, was used to amplify TCRbeta CDR3 regions from genomic DNA. Regarding the original processing steps: The number of nucleated cells in each sample was estimated from the amplification of reference gene primers within the assay. To quantify the absolute abundance of each unique TCRbeta CDR3 rearrangement, sequence reads were collapsed and filtered. For each sample, productive Simpson clonality was calculated by taking the square root of Simpson's diversity index across productive rearrangements. TCRdb carries this immuneACCESS record with in-frame sequences only. Its versions omit some clonotypes, under half of them owing to an unresolved V gene in the studies checked, with the rest unexplained. V and J calls and clone size are as listed in that table; D and trimming were resolved from the DNA. The sample table records 90,000 or so clones; around 90% of these occur just once. Clones ranked in the top ten supply around 18% of the sample.

This TCR derives from a woman aged 60-75 years with COVID-19, enrolled during active disease. What was sequenced was peripheral blood.

The DNA reads TGTGCCAGCAGCATAACGTTTACAGGATTCTACAATGAGCAGTTCTTC. This is translated as CASSITFTGFYNEQFF. Recombination connected TRBV9 to TRBJ2-1; the best D guess is TRBD1, with 5 bases matching. The germline V gene encodes CDR1 SGDLS and CDR2 YYNGEE. V lost 4 bases and J lost 3 bases; the stretch between them is 17 bases long. The CDR3 contains 16 residues, cysteine and phenylalanine counted. CDR3 DNA is the only sequence kept; it has 48 bases, read in frame from the first base.